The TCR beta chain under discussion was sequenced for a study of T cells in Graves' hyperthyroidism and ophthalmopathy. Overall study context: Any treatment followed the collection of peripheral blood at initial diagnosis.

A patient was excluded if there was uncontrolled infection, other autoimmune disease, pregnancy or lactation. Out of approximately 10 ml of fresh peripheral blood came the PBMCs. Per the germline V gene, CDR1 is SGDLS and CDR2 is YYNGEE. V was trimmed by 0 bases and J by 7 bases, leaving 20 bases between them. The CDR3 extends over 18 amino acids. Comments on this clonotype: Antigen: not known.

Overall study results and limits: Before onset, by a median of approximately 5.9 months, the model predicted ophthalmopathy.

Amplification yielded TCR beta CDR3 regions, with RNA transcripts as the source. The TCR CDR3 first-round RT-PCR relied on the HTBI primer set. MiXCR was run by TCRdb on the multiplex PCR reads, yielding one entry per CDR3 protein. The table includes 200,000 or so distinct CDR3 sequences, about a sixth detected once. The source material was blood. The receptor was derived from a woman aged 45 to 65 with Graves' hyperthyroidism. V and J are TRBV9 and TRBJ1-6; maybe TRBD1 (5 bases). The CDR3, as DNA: TGTGCCAGCAGCGTAGCTACGAGTTCAAGGGGCGTAAATTCACCCCTCCACTTT. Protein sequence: CASSVATSSRGVNSPLHF.